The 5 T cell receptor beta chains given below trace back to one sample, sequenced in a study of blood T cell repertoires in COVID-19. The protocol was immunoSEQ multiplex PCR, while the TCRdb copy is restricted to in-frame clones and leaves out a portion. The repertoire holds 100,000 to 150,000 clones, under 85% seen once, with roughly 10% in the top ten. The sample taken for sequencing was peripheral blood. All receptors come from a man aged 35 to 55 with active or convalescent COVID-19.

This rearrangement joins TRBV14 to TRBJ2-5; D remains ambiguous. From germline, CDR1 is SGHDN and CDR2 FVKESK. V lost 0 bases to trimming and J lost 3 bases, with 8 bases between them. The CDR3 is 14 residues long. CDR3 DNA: TGTGCCAGCAGCCAAGATTCGGTAAAAGAGACCCAGTACTTC. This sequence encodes CASSQDSVKETQYF.

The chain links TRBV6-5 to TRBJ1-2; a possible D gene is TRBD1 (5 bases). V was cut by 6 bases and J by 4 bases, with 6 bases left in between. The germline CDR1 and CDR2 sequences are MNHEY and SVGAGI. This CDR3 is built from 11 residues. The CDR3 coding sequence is TGTGCCAGCAGCCAGGGCTATGGCTACACCTTC. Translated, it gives CASSQGYGYTF.

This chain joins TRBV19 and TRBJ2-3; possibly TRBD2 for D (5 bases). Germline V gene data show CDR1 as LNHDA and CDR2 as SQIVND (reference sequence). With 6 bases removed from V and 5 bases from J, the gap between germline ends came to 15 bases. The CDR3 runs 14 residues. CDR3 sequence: CASRFIGGGDTQYF. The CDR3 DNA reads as TGTGCCAGTAGGTTTATAGGAGGAGGAGATACGCAGTATTTT.

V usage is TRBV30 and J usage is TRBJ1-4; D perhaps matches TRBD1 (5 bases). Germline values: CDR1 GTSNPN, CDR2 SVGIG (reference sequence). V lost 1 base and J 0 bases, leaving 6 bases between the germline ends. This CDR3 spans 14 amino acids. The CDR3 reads CAWSARATNEKLFF. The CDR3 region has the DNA TGTGCCTGGAGTGCCAGGGCAACTAATGAAAAACTGTTTTTT.

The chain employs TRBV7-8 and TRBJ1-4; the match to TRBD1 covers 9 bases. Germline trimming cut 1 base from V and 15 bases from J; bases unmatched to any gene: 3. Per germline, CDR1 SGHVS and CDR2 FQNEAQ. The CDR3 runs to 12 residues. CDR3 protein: CASSLDGTGLFF. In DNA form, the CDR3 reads TGTGCCAGCAGCTTAGATGGGACAGGGTTGTTTTTT.